This TCR beta chain is from a study of human T cells and chemical hapten exposure. Broader study findings: There were significantly more large CDR3 similarity clusters among expanded TCRs than among controls.

TCRdb reprocessed the RACE reads with MiXCR, giving one entry per CDR3 protein. The profile shows around 250,000 distinct CDR3 sequences, about 8.1% of them singletons. Time point defined: pre-sensitization, week 0. This sample's treatment: therapeutic diphenylcyclopropenone sensitization with weekly scalp DPC. CDR1 SGHKS and CDR2 YYEKEE come from the germline V gene (reference sequence). V dropped 4 bases and J dropped 2; count of bases not matched to a gene: 4. There are 14 residues in the CDR3. This clonotype was seen repeatedly, ten times or more. What it binds is not known. This TCR was recovered from a middle-aged woman with alopecia areata. Some clones in this sample may be carry-over from other donors' samples. V usage is TRBV5-5 and J usage is TRBJ2-3; 7 nucleotides line up with TRBD1. The sample here was whole blood, taken in connection with sensitization to the hapten diphenylcyclopropenone (DPC). The CDR3 coding sequence is TGTGCCAGCAGCGGGACAGTGTCCACAGATACGCAGTATTTT. It specifies CASSGTVSTDTQYF.